This T cell receptor (beta chain) was profiled in a study of blood T cell repertoires in COVID-19. Study details: Samples taken during acute and convalescent COVID-19 were collected in the United States, Italy and Spain. PBMCs, B-cell-depleted T cells, or T cells were the source of the cDNA or gDNA that made up the material.

This CDR3 region has 14 residues. V dropped 6 bases and J dropped 3 bases, with 12 bases sitting between them. Germline lookup yields CDR1 LNHDA and CDR2 SQIVND (reference sequence). Authors' analysis steps: Counts of nucleated cells, estimated from reference gene primer amplification, were obtained. TCRdb's copy holds only in-frame clones and misses some; the assay was immunoSEQ multiplex PCR. V, J and clone size were drawn from that table, and D and trimming were deduced from the DNA. The repertoire consists of 250,000 to 350,000 clones, with around 87% occurring once and the leading ten covering about 5.4%. Recruits, aged roughly 18 to 90 years, lived in 20 to 30 US areas.

This chain connects TRBV19 to TRBJ1-5; weak D call: TRBD1 (5 bases). This clonotype was sampled from a woman in her twenties or thirties who had recovered from COVID-19. Input material: PBMCs or T cells enriched from blood (not recorded which). The CDR3 DNA sequence: TGTGCCAGTAGCACCGGGGGTGTCAATCAGCCCCAGCATTTT. Amino acids: CASSTGGVNQPQHF.